This passage covers 21 T cell receptor beta chains from one sample sequenced in a study of T cell repertoires in cytomegalovirus infection. MiXCR was run by TCRdb on the reads, yielding one entry per CDR3 protein. The sample holds under 150,000 distinct CDR3 sequences, approximately 9.2% seen once. Sequenced material: PBMCs. These receptors were taken from a human donor in good health (CMV status not recorded). Some clones in this sample may be carry-over from other donors' samples.

The table lists this clonotype with many counts. V is TRBV11-2 and J is TRBJ1-1; 7 nucleotides agree with TRBD1. CDR1 SGHAT and CDR2 FQNNGV come from the germline V gene. This CDR3 region has 12 residues. With V trimmed by 5 bases and J by 10 bases, 7 bases remained unmatched. CDR3: CASSPDRVTAFF. The CDR3 DNA reads TGTGCCAGCAGCCCCGACAGGGTTACAGCTTTCTTT. The full variable domain, completed using reference TRBV11-2 and TRBJ1-1, is EAGVAQSPRYKIIEKRQSVAFWCNPISGHATLYWYQQILGQGPKLLIQFQNNGVVDDSQLPKDRFSAERLKGVDSTLKIQPAKLEDSAVYLCASSPDRVTAFFGQGTRLTVV.

This clonotype was recorded many times. The chain joins TRBV7-3 to TRBJ2-6, with a weak D call TRBD2 (7 bases). This CDR3 is built from 17 residues. V lost 2 bases to trimming and J lost 2 bases, with 13 bases between them. CDR1 is SGHTA, CDR2 FQGTGA, per germline. The CDR3 coding sequence is TGTGCCAGCAGCTTAGGTCCCGGGGGGCCTGGGGCCAACGTCCTGACTTTC. Protein product: CASSLGPGGPGANVLTF.

This clonotype has ten or more counts. The genes are TRBV7-2 and TRBJ1-2; D not resolved. The CDR3 extends over 13 amino acids. Trimming cost V 1 base and J 4 bases, with 7 bases left between them. CDR1 and CDR2 (germline): SGHTA, FQGNSA. The CDR3 loop is CASSLERGYGYTF. Here the CDR3 DNA reads TGTGCCAGCAGCTTAGAGCGGGGCTATGGCTACACCTTC. The whole variable domain, filled in from reference TRBV7-2 and TRBJ1-2, reads GAGVSQSPSNKVTEKGKDVELRCDPISGHTALYWYRQSLGQGLEFLIYFQGNSAPDKSGLPSDRFSAERTGGSVSTLTIQRTQQEDSAVYLCASSLERGYGYTFGSGTRLTVV.

This clonotype has a count of ten or more. The chain couples TRBV7-2 to TRBJ1-5, with 9 bases identical to TRBD1. The CDR3 is made up of 16 amino acids. Unmatched junction bases numbered 13, after V lost 4 bases and J lost 9 bases. Germline CDR1 SGHTA, CDR2 FQGNSA. The CDR3 protein is CASSSGTGKNSGPQHF. CDR3 DNA: TGTGCCAGCAGCTCAGGGACAGGGAAGAATTCGGGGCCCCAGCATTTT.

This clonotype was seen repeatedly, ten times or more. V usage is TRBV29-1 and J usage is TRBJ1-2, with unresolved D. V lost 8 bases and J 5 bases, leaving 15 bases between the germline ends. The CDR3 is 12 amino acids. Germline CDR1 SQVTM, CDR2 ANQGSEA. In DNA, the CDR3 is TGCAGCTCCTCAGCTTCGGGGTATGGCTACACCTTC. Protein product: CSSSASGYGYTF. The entire variable domain, with the rest obtained from reference TRBV29-1 and TRBJ1-2, is as follows: SAVISQKPSRDICQRGTSLTIQCQVDSQVTMMFWYRQQPGQSLTLIATANQGSEATYESGFVIDKFPISRPNLTFSTLTVSNMSPEDSSIYLCSSSASGYGYTFGSGTRLTVV.

This clonotype occurred many times. The rearrangement links TRBV7-7 to TRBJ2-5, with 11 bases identical to TRBD2. Germline V gives CDR1 SSHAT, CDR2 FNYEAQ (reference sequence). The CDR3 has 15 amino acids. Trimming cost V 3 bases and J 1 base; bases outside gene matches: 1. CDR3 sequence (DNA): TGTGCCAGCAGCTTGGGACTAGCGGCCCAAGAGACCCAGTACTTC. This gives the protein CASSLGLAAQETQYF.

This clonotype was observed many times. The genes are TRBV20-1 and TRBJ2-3; 10 nucleotides match TRBD2. J was trimmed by 1 base and V by 1 base; bases with no gene match: 2. The CDR3 sequence is 15 residues long. The V gene's germline CDR1 is DFQATT and CDR2 SNEGSKA (reference sequence). CDR3 sequence (DNA): TGCAGTGCTAGAGCCGGGACTAGCGGCACAGATACGCAGTATTTT. This translates into CSARAGTSGTDTQYF.

The sample holds a few counts of this clonotype. The chain uses TRBV7-9 and TRBJ2-3; 7 bases are a match to TRBD2. The CDR3 contains 16 residues. In germline, CDR1 is SEHNR, CDR2 FQNEAQ (reference sequence). Trimming took 4 bases from V and 8 from J; bases not matched to a gene: 15. Here the CDR3 DNA reads TGTGCCAGCAGCTCAGGACTAGTCTCGGAGAAGGGTACGCAGTATTTT. As protein: CASSSGLVSEKGTQYF.

This clonotype has a count of ten or more. The chain is built from TRBV6-5 and TRBJ2-1; TRBD2 agrees at 7 bases. Germline V gene sequence: CDR1 MNHEY, CDR2 SVGAGI. There are 14 residues in the CDR3. J was trimmed by 5 bases and V by 10 bases; bases with no gene match: 11. CDR3 sequence: CATRPTSDHNEQFF. CDR3 nucleotides: TGTGCCACCAGACCCACTAGCGATCACAATGAGCAGTTCTTC.

This clonotype was seen a handful of times. The J gene is TRBJ2-7, the V gene TRBV3-1; 11 bases are a match to TRBD1. The CDR3 has 14 amino acids. The germline CDR1 and CDR2 sequences are LGHDT and YNNKEL (reference sequence). J was trimmed by 5 bases and V by 4 bases; bases with no gene match: 4. CDR3 sequence (DNA): TGTGCCAGCAGCCGGGGACAGGGGGTCCACGAGCAGTACTTC. Translation: CASSRGQGVHEQYF.

In this sample, this clonotype turned up many times. This chain connects TRBV7-6 to TRBJ2-1, with D tentatively TRBD1 (5 bases). The germline V and J ends were trimmed by 3 bases and 5 bases, with 11 bases remaining between them. The CDR3 extends over 14 amino acids. Germline lookup yields CDR1 SGHVS and CDR2 FNYEAQ. CDR3 sequence (DNA): TGTGCCAGCAGCTTCTGGCAGGGTGACAATGAGCAGTTCTTC. Amino acids: CASSFWQGDNEQFF.

The V and J genes are TRBV20-1 and TRBJ2-3, with no clear D. The CDR3 is 11 amino acids. Germline V gene sequence: CDR1 DFQATT, CDR2 SNEGSKA (reference sequence). Trimming pared 5 bases from V and 2 bases from J, leaving 5 bases between. The CDR3 DNA is TGCAGTGCTGTTCACACAGATACGCAGTATTTT. Translated: CSAVHTDTQYF.

This clonotype has ten or more counts. V is TRBV28 and J is TRBJ1-5; D is unresolved. The V end lost 2 bases, the J end lost 5 bases, and 7 bases lay between the germline ends. CDR1 and CDR2 from the germline V gene are MDHEN and SYDVKM. The CDR3 spans 13 residues. CDR3 protein: CASSLGNDQPQHF. CDR3 sequence (DNA): TGTGCCAGCAGTTTAGGGAACGATCAGCCCCAGCATTTT. Full variable domain (missing parts from reference TRBV28 and TRBJ1-5): DVKVTQSSRYLVKRTGEKVFLECVQDMDHENMFWYRQDPGLGLRLIYFSYDVKMKEKGDIPEGYSVSREKKERFSLILESASTNQTSMYLCASSLGNDQPQHFGDGTRLSIL.

The V gene is TRBV6-5, the J gene TRBJ1-1; D remains ambiguous. V was cut by 0 bases and J by 0 bases, with 14 bases left in between. The germline V gene has CDR1 MNHEY and CDR2 SVGAGI. The CDR3 has 17 amino acids. The CDR3 nucleotides read TGTGCCAGCAGTTACTCGACGGGGAGAACCGTGAACACTGAAGCTTTCTTT. Encoded protein: CASSYSTGRTVNTEAFF.

This clonotype was observed a handful of times. The chain has TRBV6-5 and TRBJ1-1; D unclear. CDR1 and CDR2 from the germline V gene are MNHEY and SVGAGI. The V and J ends lost 3 bases and 0 bases respectively, with 14 bases between them. This CDR3 has 16 residues. The CDR3, as DNA: TGTGCCAGCAGTTATAACCCGAGCCCCATGAACACTGAAGCTTTCTTT. Translated, it gives CASSYNPSPMNTEAFF.

V is TRBV7-9 and J is TRBJ1-4; D is unresolved. Trimming removed 5 bases from V and 5 bases from J, with 15 bases in between. This CDR3 has 15 residues. The germline V gene has CDR1 SEHNR and CDR2 FQNEAQ (reference sequence). CDR3 DNA sequence: TGTGCCAGCAGCCCACCTGGGGTGCTGAATGAAAAACTGTTTTTT. Translating gives CASSPPGVLNEKLFF. Full variable domain (remainder filled in from reference TRBV7-9 and TRBJ1-4): DTGVSQNPRHKITKRGQNVTFRCDPISEHNRLYWYRQTLGQGPEFLTYFQNEAQLEKSRLLSDRFSAERPKGSFSTLEIQRTEQGDSAMYLCASSPPGVLNEKLFFGSGTQLSVL.

There are a few counts of this clonotype. The V gene is TRBV5-1, the J gene TRBJ1-4, with TRBD1 matching 8 bases. Germline V lookup: CDR1 SGHRS, CDR2 YFSETQ. This CDR3 spans 15 amino acids. Trimming cost V 4 bases and J 8 bases; bases outside gene matches: 10. The CDR3 DNA follows: TGCGCCAGCAGCCACCATCGGGACAGGTCCGAAAAACTGTTTTTT. Protein: CASSHHRDRSEKLFF. Full variable domain (missing parts from reference TRBV5-1 and TRBJ1-4): KAGVTQTPRYLIKTRGQQVTLSCSPISGHRSVSWYQQTPGQGLQFLFEYFSETQRNKGNFPGRFSGRQFSNSRSEMNVSTLELGDSALYLCASSHHRDRSEKLFFGSGTQLSVL.

This clonotype occurred a few times. The rearrangement uses TRBV12-3 or TRBV12-4 and TRBJ2-5; the D call may be TRBD1 or TRBD2 (7 bases each). CDR3 length equals 11 residues. Trimming took 8 bases from V and 7 from J, leaving 11 bases between them. Here the CDR3 reads CASARGGTQYF. The CDR3 nucleotides read TGTGCCAGCGCCAGGGGGGGGACCCAGTACTTC.

This clonotype was recorded many times. V usage is TRBV7-9 and J usage is TRBJ2-1, with 12 nucleotides matching TRBD2. CDR3 size: 17 residues. The J segment lost 0 bases and the V segment lost 5 bases, leaving 5 bases of the junction unmatched. Looked up from germline, CDR1 is SEHNR and CDR2 is FQNEAQ (reference sequence). CDR3 coding DNA: TGTGCCAGCAGCCAGACTAGCGGGGGCCACTCCTACAATGAGCAGTTCTTC. This codes for CASSQTSGGHSYNEQFF. Full variable domain (outside the CDR3, taken from reference TRBV7-9 and TRBJ2-1): DTGVSQNPRHKITKRGQNVTFRCDPISEHNRLYWYRQTLGQGPEFLTYFQNEAQLEKSRLLSDRFSAERPKGSFSTLEIQRTEQGDSAMYLCASSQTSGGHSYNEQFFGPGTRLTVL.

For this clonotype: This may stem from a read error, because a much larger clone lies one nucleotide away. CDR3 region: CSRRKGLGTEAFF. The DNA of the CDR3 is TGCAGCAGGAGGAAGGGGCTGGGGACTGAAGCTTTCTTT. The chain has TRBV29-1 and TRBJ1-1, with a possible D match to TRBD1 (5 bases). The CDR3 is made up of 13 amino acids. Trimming left V 8 bases short and J 5 bases short, with 18 bases between. The V gene's germline CDR1 is SQVTM and CDR2 ANQGSEA.

This clonotype was counted many times. V gene TRBV7-2 combines with J gene TRBJ2-5; 7 bases are a match to TRBD1. V shed 5 bases and J 3 bases; nucleotides not matched to a gene: 3. Germline values: CDR1 SGHTA, CDR2 FQGNSA. The CDR3 extends over 13 amino acids. Here the CDR3 DNA reads TGTGCCAGCAGCCGTGGGACAGAAGAGACCCAGTACTTC. Residues: CASSRGTEETQYF.